This TCR beta chain comes out of a study of tumor and adjacent non-tumor tissue in lung cancer. Study-level information: Patients comprised about a dozen adenocarcinoma, 2 squamous cell carcinoma and 1 small cell lung cancer. Study-wide points: Top 100 clones took a larger repertoire share in normal lung. Patients with more diverse tumor TCRs had worse survival.

Within the sample, this clonotype is medium-sized. Its matching antigen is unknown. Germline CDR1 MNHNS, CDR2 SASEGT. The CDR3 consists of 13 residues. J was trimmed by 5 bases and V by 1 base; bases with no gene match: 0. Three rounds of nested PCR, following a modified ARM-PCR protocol, produced the TCRbeta library. TCRdb itself ran the multiplex PCR reads through MiXCR, one entry per CDR3 protein. The table lists approximately 100,000 distinct CDR3 sequences, 60% to 80% of them singletons, with 15% to 20% in the top ten. The template was RNA from unsorted bulk tissue. The normal lung tissue was taken more than 3 cm from the tumor edge.

J is TRBJ2-7 and V is TRBV6-1; 9 bases line up with TRBD1. The receptor comes from a man aged 60-69 years with non-small cell lung cancer. Sequences were obtained from distant non-tumor lung tissue. CDR3 residues: CASSEGTGDEQYF. In nucleotides, the CDR3 is TGTGCCAGCAGTGAAGGGACAGGGGACGAGCAGTACTTC.